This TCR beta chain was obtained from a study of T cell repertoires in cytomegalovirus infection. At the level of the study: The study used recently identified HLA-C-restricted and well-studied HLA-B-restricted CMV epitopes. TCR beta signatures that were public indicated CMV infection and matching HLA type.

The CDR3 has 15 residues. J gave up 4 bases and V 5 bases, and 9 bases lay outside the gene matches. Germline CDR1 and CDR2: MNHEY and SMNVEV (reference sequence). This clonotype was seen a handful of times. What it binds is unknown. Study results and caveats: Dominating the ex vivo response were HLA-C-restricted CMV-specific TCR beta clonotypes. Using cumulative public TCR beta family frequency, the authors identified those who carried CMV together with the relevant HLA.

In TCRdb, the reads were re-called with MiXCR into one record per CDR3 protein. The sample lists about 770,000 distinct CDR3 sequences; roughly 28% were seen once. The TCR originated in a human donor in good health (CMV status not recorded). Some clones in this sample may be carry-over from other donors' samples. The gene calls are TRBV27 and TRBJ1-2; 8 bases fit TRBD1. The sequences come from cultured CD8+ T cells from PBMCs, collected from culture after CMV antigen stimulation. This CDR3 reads CASSVQGASGYGYTF. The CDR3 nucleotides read TGTGCCAGCAGTGTGCAGGGGGCGTCGGGCTATGGCTACACCTTC.